Sequencing of this T cell receptor (beta chain) was carried out in a study of CD8 T cells in ankylosing spondylitis. The V gene's germline CDR1 is SGHTA and CDR2 FQGNSA. The CDR3 contains 12 residues. With V trimmed by 1 base and J by 12 bases, 0 bases remained unmatched. Study-level results: What seemed typical of ankylosing spondylitis blood was a TCR beta motif built from several highly homologous variants. Disease-linked clones were CD8+ and relatively rare in peripheral blood.

As regards this clonotype: Its cognate antigen is unknown.

From the 5' RACE reads, TCRdb called clonotypes with MiXCR, one entry per CDR3 protein. The profile shows about 33,000 distinct CDR3 sequences, approximately 15% of them singletons. The sequenced material came from blood. V is TRBV7-2 and J is TRBJ2-4; 10 bases are a match to TRBD1. The sequence was obtained from a male donor with ankylosing spondylitis or in good health (not recorded which). CDR3 sequence: CASSLGQGAQYF. For the CDR3, the DNA is TGTGCCAGCAGCTTAGGACAGGGGGCTCAGTACTTC.